This T cell receptor beta chain was identified in a study of shared clonotypes between healthy human individuals. Overall study results and limits: Memory subsets had estimated richness that was generally smaller than that of naive subsets.

This clone was recorded only once. Its antigen remains unknown. Other DNA sequences from this sample encode an identical CDR3 as well. Libraries were prepared by immunoSEQ multiplex PCR; TCRdb keeps only in-frame clonotypes and omits some of them. The table has approximately 2.5 million clones, roughly 93% seen once. Trimming took 7 bases from V and 5 from J, leaving 18 bases between them. Germline V lookup: CDR1 MNHEY, CDR2 SMNVEV (reference sequence). The CDR3 has 14 amino acids. The chain uses TRBV27 and TRBJ2-7; D ambiguous. The clonotype was recovered from a man between 18 and 29 years old in good health. Some clones in this sample may be carry-over from other donors' samples. The sample consisted of naive CD4+ T cells from PBMCs. Subset defined: CD45RA+ positively selected. In nucleotides, the CDR3 is TGTGCCAGCACTGGGCATGCGTACCCAAACGAGCAGTACTTC. This gives the protein CASTGHAYPNEQYF.